The 2 T cell receptor beta chains reported below all come from one sample, sequenced in a study of blood T cell repertoires in COVID-19. Only in-frame clones appear in the TCRdb table, and some are missing; sequencing was by immunoSEQ multiplex PCR. The data hold approximately 100,000 clones, with 82% observed a single time. Material for sequencing was peripheral blood. These receptors were collected from a man between 65 and 79 years old with acute or convalescent COVID-19.

The V call is TRBV7-2, the J call TRBJ1-2; 10 bases are shared with TRBD1. Germline CDR1 reads SGHTA; CDR2 reads FQGNSA. Trimming at V came to 1 base and at J to 1 base, leaving 0 bases not matched to a gene. The CDR3 is 15 residues long. CDR3 region: CASSLGDRGNYGYTF. The CDR3 nucleotides are TGTGCCAGCAGCTTAGGGGACAGGGGTAACTATGGCTACACCTTC.

This clone was recorded a few times. The chain uses TRBV5-6 and TRBJ1-1; weak D call: TRBD1 (6 bases). Trimming took off 4 bases at V and 0 bases at J, with 13 bases between the two ends. Germline loops: CDR1 SGHDT, CDR2 YYEEEE. There are 15 residues in the CDR3. In DNA form, the CDR3 reads TGTGCCAGCAGCCCAACGACAGGACTGAACACTGAAGCTTTCTTT. Residues: CASSPTTGLNTEAFF.